Following are 29 T cell receptor beta chains from one sample sequenced in a study of response to subunit inactivated influenza vaccine. TCRdb analysed the RT-PCR reads with MiXCR anew, one entry per CDR3 protein. Counted here are hundreds of thousands of distinct CDR3 sequences, around 25% occurring once; the ten biggest clones make up under 2.5%. The sample in question was CD4+ T cells sorted from PBMCs, obtained 5 days after vaccination. The receptors derive from a man aged 50-59 years who received an inactivated influenza vaccine.

The V call is TRBV12-3 or TRBV12-4, the J call TRBJ2-3; D is possibly TRBD2 (6 bases). Trimming cost V 7 bases and J 6 bases, with 14 bases left between them. The CDR3 extends over 13 amino acids. The CDR3 coding sequence is TGTGCCAGCACCCTCGGGGGTGGGGATACGCAGTATTTT. Translation gives CASTLGGGDTQYF.

Remarks on this clonotype: A junction end diverges from the germline sequence, so it may reflect a read error. The V gene is TRBV20-1, the J gene TRBJ1-2; maybe TRBD1 (5 bases). The CDR3 consists of 16 residues. Germline CDR1 reads DFQATT; CDR2 reads SNEGSKA (reference sequence). The CDR3 protein is CCARAGGYFAYYGYTF. CDR3 DNA: TGCTGTGCTAGAGCGGGGGGGTATTTTGCGTACTATGGCTACACCTTC.

This clonotype has just a few counts. The chain uses TRBV7-6 and TRBJ2-5; TRBD1 is a possible D gene (5 bases). This CDR3 contains 14 residues. Germline CDR1 SGHVS, CDR2 FNYEAQ. The V gene lost 1 base and the J gene lost 7 bases, with 13 bases spanning the gap. This CDR3 reads CASSLVGRAVTQYF. Here the CDR3 DNA reads TGTGCCAGCAGCTTAGTGGGCAGGGCGGTGACCCAGTACTTC.

The genes are TRBV11-2 and TRBJ2-5; a possible D gene is TRBD2 (5 bases). Trimming pared 1 base from V and 3 bases from J, leaving 9 bases between. The CDR3 is 14 residues long. Germline CDR1 and CDR2: SGHAT and FQNNGV. CDR3 sequence (DNA): TGTGCCAGCAGCTTAGTTACGGGGAAAGAGACCCAGTACTTC. This gives the protein CASSLVTGKETQYF.

J is TRBJ2-5 and V is TRBV20-1; D might be TRBD1 (7 bases). CDR3 size: 17 residues. Per the germline V gene, CDR1 is DFQATT and CDR2 is SNEGSKA (reference sequence). V lost 2 bases, J lost 5 bases, and 24 bases lay in between. CDR3 amino acids: CSARPFQRGRGTETQYF. Written as DNA, the CDR3 is TGCAGTGCTAGACCATTTCAGAGGGGGCGCGGGACGGAGACCCAGTACTTC.

The V call is TRBV5-1, the J call TRBJ2-5, with D perhaps TRBD1 (6 bases). Trimming took 0 bases from V and 5 from J, leaving 11 bases between them. CDR1 is SGHRS and CDR2 is YFSETQ in the germline V gene. This CDR3 spans 14 amino acids. The CDR3 loop reads CASSLDRVEETQYF. Here the CDR3 DNA reads TGCGCCAGCAGCTTGGACAGGGTGGAGGAGACCCAGTACTTC.

The chain carries TRBV10-3 and TRBJ2-7; D is perhaps TRBD1 (5 bases). V gave up 6 bases and J gave up 3 bases, with 12 bases separating them. CDR1 is ENHRY, CDR2 SYGVKD, per germline. This CDR3 is 13 amino acids long. The CDR3 nucleotides are TGTGCCATCAGAAATGCAGGGAACTACGAGCAGTACTTC. Encoded protein: CAIRNAGNYEQYF.

V is TRBV29-1 and J is TRBJ2-5; 7 nucleotides align to TRBD2. This CDR3 region has 14 residues. V shed 6 bases, J shed 5 bases, and the junction held 12 bases outside the gene matches. Germline CDR1 SQVTM, CDR2 ANQGSEA. The CDR3 bases are TGCAGCGTACAACCTACTAGCGAGTGGGAGACCCAGTACTTC. Translated: CSVQPTSEWETQYF.

This clonotype was observed a few times. The rearrangement links TRBV18 to TRBJ1-2; D call uncertain. The CDR3 has 12 amino acids. Germline V gene sequence: CDR1 KGHSH, CDR2 LQKENI. V lost 3 bases, J lost 9 bases, and 11 bases lay in between. CDR3 DNA sequence: TGTGCCAGCTCACCCGGGCCCGAAAGCTACACCTTC. This sequence encodes CASSPGPESYTF. Drawing the rest from reference TRBV18 and TRBJ1-2, the complete variable domain is NAGVMQNPRHLVRRRGQEARLRCSPMKGHSHVYWYRQLPEEGLKFMVYLQKENIIDESGMPKERFSAEFPKEGPSILRIQQVVRGDSAAYFCASSPGPESYTFGSGTRLTVV.

The V gene is TRBV7-2, the J gene TRBJ2-7, with D possibly TRBD1 on 6 matching bases. From germline, CDR1 is SGHTA and CDR2 FQGNSA. Trimming pared 1 base from V and 6 bases from J, leaving 13 bases between. The CDR3 contains 14 residues. The CDR3 sequence is CASSLEGGLGEQYF. CDR3 nucleotide sequence: TGTGCCAGCAGCTTAGAAGGGGGTTTGGGCGAGCAGTACTTC.

This clonotype was recorded at least ten times. The rearrangement links TRBV20-1 to TRBJ1-2; D possibly corresponds to TRBD1 (5 bases). Trimming cost V 3 bases and J 4 bases, with 15 bases left between them. The CDR3 contains 14 residues. Looked up from germline, CDR1 is DFQATT and CDR2 is SNEGSKA (reference sequence). CDR3 nucleotide sequence: TGCAGTGCTAGTAGTCAGGGAGTATCCTATGGCTACACCTTC. It codes for CSASSQGVSYGYTF.

In its sample, this clonotype was seen a few times. The chain uses TRBV30 and TRBJ2-5; 9 bases line up with TRBD2. This CDR3 contains 13 residues. Germline V gene data show CDR1 as GTSNPN and CDR2 as SVGIG (reference sequence). V dropped 7 bases and J dropped 5; count of bases not matched to a gene: 8. In DNA, the CDR3 is TGTGCCTCAGAGACTAGCGGACGGGAGACCCAGTACTTC. This sequence encodes CASETSGRETQYF.

The chain combines TRBV6-1 with TRBJ1-6; tentatively, D is TRBD1 (6 bases). Trimming removed 8 bases from V and 5 bases from J, with 10 bases in between. The length of the CDR3 is 13 residues. CDR1 and CDR2 (germline): MNHNS, SASEGT. In nucleotides, the CDR3 is TGTGCCAGCCGGACAGTGAATAATTCACCCCTCCACTTT. It yields the protein CASRTVNNSPLHF.

This clonotype appeared a few times. The chain carries TRBV7-9 and TRBJ1-1; D possibly corresponds to TRBD1 (5 bases). Looked up from germline, CDR1 is SEHNR and CDR2 is FQNEAQ (reference sequence). This CDR3 comprises 14 residues. Trimming took off 1 base at V and 2 bases at J, with 8 bases between the two ends. The CDR3 here is CASSLEQENTEAFF. The CDR3, as DNA: TGTGCCAGCAGCTTAGAACAGGAAAACACTGAAGCTTTCTTT.

J is TRBJ2-7 and V is TRBV6-1; 9 bases are shared with TRBD2. The CDR3 consists of 14 residues. V shed 9 bases, J shed 1 base, and the junction held 7 bases outside the gene matches. Germline V gene sequence: CDR1 MNHNS, CDR2 SASEGT. In DNA, the CDR3 is TGTGCCAGTGGTAGCGGGGGATTTTCCTACGAGCAGTACTTC. Translating it yields CASGSGGFSYEQYF.

This chain joins TRBV20-1 and TRBJ2-1; D may be TRBD2 (6 bases). CDR3 length equals 15 residues. Trimming stripped 6 bases from V and 5 bases from J, with 20 bases between. CDR1 is DFQATT, CDR2 SNEGSKA, per germline (reference sequence). CDR3 DNA: TGCAGTGCCCAAGACGGGAGAGGGTTCCACAATGAGCAGTTCTTC. As protein: CSAQDGRGFHNEQFF.

The CDR3 sequence is CASSLPGQGADGYTF. CDR3 nucleotide sequence: TGCGCCAGCAGCTTGCCGGGACAGGGGGCGGATGGCTACACCTTC. The rearrangement uses TRBV5-1 and TRBJ1-2; 12 bases fit TRBD1. The ends lost 1 base at V and 6 bases at J; junction bases unmatched: 4. Per germline, CDR1 SGHRS and CDR2 YFSETQ. The CDR3 sequence is 15 residues long.

This clonotype was seen a handful of times. The chain employs TRBV7-6 and TRBJ2-1; 9 nucleotides line up with TRBD2. The trim removed 2 bases at V and 9 bases at J, leaving 11 bases unmatched. The germline V gene encodes CDR1 SGHVS and CDR2 FNYEAQ. CDR3 length: 16 amino acids. For the CDR3, the DNA is TGTGCCAGCAGCTTAATTCAAGCGGGAGGATTTGGTGAGCAGTTCTTC. This codes for CASSLIQAGGFGEQFF.

This chain joins TRBV6-2 or TRBV6-3 and TRBJ2-4; 10 bases are shared with TRBD2. Unmatched junction bases numbered 13, after V lost 10 bases and J lost 7 bases. The V gene's germline CDR1 is MNHEY and CDR2 SVGEGT. This CDR3 has 15 amino acids. The CDR3 is CATLEREGLKNIQYF. CDR3 coding DNA: TGTGCCACCCTAGAGCGGGAGGGCCTCAAGAACATTCAGTACTTC.

The rearrangement joins TRBV7-9 to TRBJ2-1, with D unclear. The CDR3 covers 16 residues. The V end lost 2 bases, the J end lost 3 bases, and 14 bases lay between the germline ends. The V gene's germline CDR1 is SEHNR and CDR2 FQNEAQ (reference sequence). The CDR3 region is CASSLRTARDYNEQFF. The CDR3 DNA follows: TGTGCCAGCAGCTTAAGGACCGCACGCGACTACAATGAGCAGTTCTTC. The whole variable domain, remainder taken from reference TRBV7-9 and TRBJ2-1, is DTGVSQNPRHKITKRGQNVTFRCDPISEHNRLYWYRQTLGQGPEFLTYFQNEAQLEKSRLLSDRFSAERPKGSFSTLEIQRTEQGDSAMYLCASSLRTARDYNEQFFGPGTRLTVL.

The rearrangement links TRBV6-1 to TRBJ2-7; 8 bases align to TRBD1. Germline V gives CDR1 MNHNS, CDR2 SASEGT. CDR3 length equals 15 residues. V lost 5 bases to trimming and J lost 4 bases; unmatched junction nucleotides: 10. In nucleotides, the CDR3 is TGTGCCAGCAGTCCAGGACAGGGTAATTTTTACGAGCAGTACTTC. It encodes CASSPGQGNFYEQYF.

This clonotype was recorded once. The gene calls are TRBV6-1 and TRBJ2-7; D possibly uses TRBD1 or TRBD2 (6 bases each). V lost 6 bases and J 2 bases, leaving 17 bases between the germline ends. Germline lookup yields CDR1 MNHNS and CDR2 SASEGT. This CDR3 is built from 15 residues. The DNA of the CDR3 is TGTGCCAGCAGCCGGGGGCAGGGGAAGCCCTACGAGCAGTACTTC. This gives the protein CASSRGQGKPYEQYF.

This clonotype showed up just a few times. The CDR3 loop reads CAGGAGNEQFF. CDR3 bases: TGCGCCGGGGGGGCCGGGAATGAGCAGTTCTTC. This chain joins TRBV20-1 and TRBJ2-1; 8 bases agree with TRBD2. The CDR3 has 11 amino acids. CDR1 is DFQATT and CDR2 is SNEGSKA in the germline V gene (reference sequence).

The chain uses TRBV20-1 and TRBJ2-5, with TRBD2 matching over 7 bases. This CDR3 has 14 residues. With 3 bases clipped from V and 2 bases from J, the junction kept 6 bases outside the gene matches. Looked up from germline, CDR1 is DFQATT and CDR2 is SNEGSKA (reference sequence). CDR3 DNA: TGCAGTGCTAGCTCTAGCGGATTACAAGAGACCCAGTACTTC. It yields the protein CSASSSGLQETQYF.

This clonotype showed up just a few times. The CDR3 DNA reads as TGCAGTGCTAGAGATCGCCTGTCCGGTCCTGAGCAGTTCTTC. This gives the protein CSARDRLSGPEQFF. The chain carries TRBV20-1 and TRBJ2-1; D ambiguous. There are 14 residues in the CDR3. Germline CDR1 is DFQATT and CDR2 is SNEGSKA (reference sequence). Between the trimmed V and J ends, which lost 0 bases and 9 bases, there was a span of 15 bases.

This clonotype was observed a few times. This chain links TRBV5-1 with TRBJ2-3, with 10 bases that match TRBD2. CDR1 is SGHRS, CDR2 YFSETQ, per germline. This CDR3 is built from 16 residues. The trim removed 0 bases at V and 4 bases at J, leaving 5 bases unmatched. The CDR3 DNA follows: TGCGCCAGCAGCTTGGCCCTAGCGGGGGCGTCAGATACGCAGTATTTT. This gives the protein CASSLALAGASDTQYF. The whole variable domain, remainder taken from reference TRBV5-1 and TRBJ2-3, is KAGVTQTPRYLIKTRGQQVTLSCSPISGHRSVSWYQQTPGQGLQFLFEYFSETQRNKGNFPGRFSGRQFSNSRSEMNVSTLELGDSALYLCASSLALAGASDTQYFGPGTRLTVL.

The chain recombines TRBV7-9 with TRBJ2-7, with D possibly being TRBD1 (5 bases). Trimming cost V 5 bases and J 5 bases, with 16 bases left between them. The germline V gene has CDR1 SEHNR and CDR2 FQNEAQ (reference sequence). This CDR3 is 14 amino acids long. The CDR3, as DNA: TGTGCCAGCAGCCCCAGACAGCTAGGAAACGAGCAGTACTTC. Encoded protein: CASSPRQLGNEQYF. The full variable domain, completed using reference TRBV7-9 and TRBJ2-7, is DTGVSQNPRHKITKRGQNVTFRCDPISEHNRLYWYRQTLGQGPEFLTYFQNEAQLEKSRLLSDRFSAERPKGSFSTLEIQRTEQGDSAMYLCASSPRQLGNEQYFGPGTRLTVT.

This clonotype has just a few counts. The chain joins TRBV7-9 to TRBJ2-3, with TRBD2 as a possible D gene (7 bases). The V gene's germline CDR1 is SEHNR and CDR2 FQNEAQ (reference sequence). Trimming took 4 bases from V and 0 from J, leaving 14 bases between them. The CDR3 is 16 amino acids. The chain's CDR3 is CASSSSGGLSTDTQYF. CDR3 bases: TGTGCCAGCAGCTCCTCCGGGGGGCTGAGCACAGATACGCAGTATTTT.

This sequence joins TRBV6-5 and TRBJ2-3, with 9 bases matching TRBD2. The germline CDR1 and CDR2 sequences are MNHEY and SVGAGI. V lost 4 bases to trimming and J lost 4 bases; unmatched junction nucleotides: 15. The length of the CDR3 is 18 residues. CDR3 DNA: TGTGCCAGCAGTTCACACCATCTTAGCGGGAGTGGGGCAGATACGCAGTATTTT. Encoded protein: CASSSHHLSGSGADTQYF.